The 31 T cell receptor beta chains reported below all come from one sample, sequenced in a study of glioma-infiltrating T cells. The iRepertoire nested amplicon-rescue multiplex PCR amplified TCR alpha and beta CDR3s from RNA. One entry per CDR3 protein results from TCRdb running MiXCR on the multiplex PCR reads. The table shows 300,000 to 400,000 distinct CDR3 sequences, with about two fifths occurring only once. Sequenced material: glioma tissue, nonneoplastic brain tissue, or PBMCs (not recorded which). The receptors originated from a human donor with low-grade glioma or glioblastoma, undergoing nonglioma brain surgery, or in good health (not recorded which).

In its sample, this clonotype was seen a few times. The gene calls are TRBV4-1 and TRBJ2-3; tentatively, D is TRBD1 (5 bases). This CDR3 region has 14 residues. The V gene's germline CDR1 is MGHRA and CDR2 YSYEKL. With 7 bases removed from V and 7 bases from J, the gap between germline ends came to 18 bases. This CDR3 is CASTQAGPRHTQYF. The CDR3 nucleotides read TGCGCCAGCACCCAGGCAGGGCCCCGTCATACGCAGTATTTT.

There are many counts of this clonotype. The CDR3 bases are TGCGCCAGCAGCTTTAGGGGGACTTATATTGGAAATGAGCAGTTCTTC. It yields the protein CASSFRGTYIGNEQFF. The chain has TRBV5-1 and TRBJ2-1; D could derive from TRBD1 or TRBD2 (6 bases each). CDR3 length: 16 residues. Germline V gene data show CDR1 as SGHRS and CDR2 as YFSETQ. The V end was cut by 2 bases, the J end by 7 bases, with 19 bases between.

For this clonotype: This could be a read error, since a much larger clone is one nucleotide away. This CDR3 is missing its conserved last phenylalanine or tryptophan, likely due to a read error. The rearrangement uses TRBV6-5 and TRBJ2-2; maybe TRBD2 (5 bases). Germline CDR1 MNHEY, CDR2 SVGAGI. V lost 2 bases to trimming and J lost 5 bases, with 6 bases between them. The CDR3 spans 13 residues. The CDR3 nucleotides are TGTGCCAGCAGTTACCGGGGAACCGGGGAGCTGTTTTAT. This encodes CASSYRGTGELFY.

The chain uses TRBV28 and TRBJ2-5; 9 bases fit TRBD2. The CDR3 is made up of 15 amino acids. Germline CDR1 is MDHEN and CDR2 is SYDVKM. Losses at the gene ends were 2 bases for V and 4 bases for J; bases not matched to a gene: 5. This chain's CDR3 is CASSLILAGVETQYF. The CDR3 bases are TGTGCCAGCAGTTTAATTTTAGCGGGAGTAGAGACCCAGTACTTC.

The chain carries TRBV7-3 and TRBJ2-7; D remains unclear. The DNA end is more similar to TRBJ2-5, so the J call may be wrong. The CDR3 has 14 residues. CDR1 is SGHTA, CDR2 FQGTGA, per germline. The chain's CDR3 is CASSLAERQETQYF. The CDR3, as DNA: TGTGCCAGCAGCTTAGCGGAACGTCAAGAGACCCAGTACTTC.

This clonotype was found once. The chain couples TRBV11-3 to TRBJ2-3, with D perhaps matching TRBD2 (6 bases). V lost 2 bases and J 6 bases, leaving 21 bases between the germline ends. This CDR3 contains 17 residues. Germline lookup yields CDR1 SGHNT and CDR2 YENEEA. CDR3 coding DNA: TGTGCCAGCAGCTTATCCCCGAGGGCCTATGCGGGGGATACGCAGTATTTT. Translating it yields CASSLSPRAYAGDTQYF.

The gene calls are TRBV27 and TRBJ2-3; D perhaps matches TRBD1 (5 bases). The CDR3 consists of 15 residues. Trimming took 5 bases from V and 3 from J, leaving 15 bases between them. Germline lookup yields CDR1 MNHEY and CDR2 SMNVEV (reference sequence). As DNA, the CDR3 is TGTGCCAGCAGTGACTCAGGGATTAGGACAGATACGCAGTATTTT. It codes for CASSDSGIRTDTQYF.

The genes are TRBV4-1 and TRBJ2-7; maybe TRBD2 (5 bases). In germline, CDR1 is MGHRA, CDR2 YSYEKL. Trimming removed 3 bases from V and 0 bases from J, with 9 bases in between. There are 14 residues in the CDR3. The CDR3 region is CASSHGLYSYEQYF. CDR3 DNA: TGCGCCAGCAGCCATGGACTGTACTCCTACGAGCAGTACTTC.

Concerning this clonotype itself: This may come from a read error, since a much larger clone is one base off. This CDR3 fails to terminate in the conserved phenylalanine or tryptophan, so it likely reflects a read error. This chain joins TRBV28 and TRBJ2-7; D is perhaps TRBD1 (5 bases). CDR1 is MDHEN and CDR2 is SYDVKM in the germline V gene. This CDR3 comprises 16 residues. Deletions cut 5 bases from V and 3 bases from J, with 20 bases between. This CDR3 is CASSLNQGAFVYEQYL. The CDR3 bases are TGTGCCAGCAGTCTCAACCAGGGTGCCTTCGTCTACGAGCAGTACCTC.

The CDR3 loop reads CASSLVIAGNEQFF. CDR3 in DNA: TGTGCCAGCAGCTTGGTAATAGCGGGGAATGAGCAGTTCTTC. The chain is built from TRBV5-4 and TRBJ2-1; TRBD2 matches at 8 bases. The length of the CDR3 is 14 residues. Losses at the gene ends were 0 bases for V and 7 bases for J; bases not matched to a gene: 3. Per the germline V gene, CDR1 is SGHNT and CDR2 is YYREEE (reference sequence).

This clonotype occurred a few times. The chain links TRBV2 to TRBJ1-5, with D hard to call. The CDR3 loop spans 14 amino acids. The germline V gene has CDR1 SNHLY and CDR2 FYNNEI. Trimming removed 4 bases from V and 0 bases from J, with 7 bases in between. The CDR3 spells CASSVLNSNQPQHF. The CDR3 DNA follows: TGTGCCAGCAGTGTCCTTAATAGCAATCAGCCCCAGCATTTT.

This clonotype was seen at least ten times. The chain joins TRBV27 to TRBJ1-2; 8 bases are shared with TRBD1. The CDR3 is made up of 13 amino acids. Trimming at V came to 5 bases and at J to 12 bases, leaving 11 bases not matched to a gene. Per germline, CDR1 MNHEY and CDR2 SMNVEV (reference sequence). In DNA, the CDR3 is TGTGCCAGCAGTACCAGACAGGGGTCTCCTGACACCTTC. Protein product: CASSTRQGSPDTF.

The CDR3 spells CASSPRDTVNNEQFF. CDR3 bases: TGTGCCAGCAGTCCCCGGGACACCGTAAACAATGAGCAGTTCTTC. The V call is TRBV14, the J call TRBJ2-1; perhaps TRBD1 as D (6 bases). The germline CDR1 and CDR2 sequences are SGHDN and FVKESK. With 6 bases removed from V and 5 bases from J, the gap between germline ends came to 17 bases. CDR3 length: 15 residues. Supplemented by reference TRBV14 and TRBJ2-1, the full variable domain reads EAGVTQFPSHSVIEKGQTVTLRCDPISGHDNLYWYRRVMGKEIKFLLHFVKESKQDESGMPNNRFLAERTGGTYSTLKVQPAELEDSGVYFCASSPRDTVNNEQFFGPGTRLTVL.

This clonotype was recorded at least ten times. Lacking the conserved final phenylalanine or tryptophan, this CDR3 likely reflects a read error. It is unclear where the CDR3 begins or ends on the DNA, so no DNA is shown, and the CDR3 is as TCRdb lists it. The chain uses TRBV20-1 and TRBJ2-7; whether TRBD1, the table's D call, matches the DNA was not checked. The CDR3 contains 11 residues when both ends are counted. Germline V CDR1 and CDR2: DFQATT, SNEGSKA (reference sequence). CDR3 sequence: CSALGVIGRRY.

Concerning this clonotype: A much larger clone differs from this one at a single base, so this may be a read error. The CDR3 sequence is CARSYNRDRSYEQYF. The CDR3 DNA sequence: TGTGCCAGAAGTTACAACCGGGACCGATCCTACGAGCAGTACTTC. J is TRBJ2-7 and V is TRBV6-2 or TRBV6-3; D may match TRBD1 or TRBD2 (5 bases each). The V gene's germline CDR1 is MNHEY and CDR2 SVGEGT. This CDR3 has 15 residues.

V usage is TRBV5-1 and J usage is TRBJ1-1; tentatively, D is TRBD1 (6 bases). The CDR3 consists of 14 residues. Trimming took 4 bases from V and 1 from J, leaving 11 bases between them. Germline V lookup: CDR1 SGHRS, CDR2 YFSETQ. The CDR3 sequence: CASSPDSQNTEAFF. CDR3 in DNA: TGCGCCAGCAGCCCGGACAGCCAGAACACTGAAGCTTTCTTT.

The rearrangement joins TRBV7-3 to TRBJ1-1; D unclear. The CDR3 loop spans 13 amino acids. Trimming shortened V by 1 base and J by 6 bases, and 9 bases separated the two germline ends. The germline V gene has CDR1 SGHTA and CDR2 FQGTGA. The CDR3 DNA follows: TGTGCCAGCAGCTTAAGAGGGTTACCTGAAGCTTTCTTT. This gives the protein CASSLRGLPEAFF.

A few counts support this clonotype. The chain combines TRBV2 with TRBJ2-3; TRBD2 might be the D (5 bases). The germline V and J ends were trimmed by 0 bases and 5 bases, with 6 bases remaining between them. Per germline, CDR1 SNHLY and CDR2 FYNNEI. This CDR3 has 13 residues. CDR3 region: CASSEASVDTQYF. The CDR3 DNA reads TGTGCCAGCAGTGAAGCTAGCGTAGATACGCAGTATTTT. The variable domain in full, with the rest retrieved from reference TRBV2 and TRBJ2-3, is EPEVTQTPSHQVTQMGQEVILRCVPISNHLYFYWYRQILGQKVEFLVSFYNNEISEKSEIFDDQFSVERPDGSNFTLKIRSTKLEDSAMYFCASSEASVDTQYFGPGTRLTVL.

Remarks on this clonotype: A much larger clone lies one base from this, so it may be a read error. The CDR3 carries no conserved terminal phenylalanine or tryptophan, so it likely arises from a read error. This chain uses TRBV20-1 with TRBJ1-1; unclear D gene. The CDR3 length is 12 residues. V lost 0 bases, J lost 1 base, and 3 bases lay in between. Looked up from germline, CDR1 is DFQATT and CDR2 is SNEGSKA (reference sequence). CDR3 in DNA: TGCAGTGCTAGAGATCCGAACACTGAAGCTTTCTCT. It translates to CSARDPNTEAFS.

Concerning this clonotype: Given a much more abundant clone one base away, this may be a read error. The V and J genes are TRBV6-2 or TRBV6-3 and TRBJ2-5; D remains unclear. The CDR3 is 14 residues long. Germline V gene data show CDR1 as MNHEY and CDR2 as SVGEGT. CDR3 nucleotides: TGTGCCAGCAGTTACTGGAACCTGCAAGAGACCCAGTGCTTC. Encoded protein: CASSYWNLQETQCF.

This chain connects TRBV7-2 to TRBJ1-1, with D uncertain. V was trimmed by 5 bases and J by 0 bases, leaving 13 bases between them. CDR1 is SGHTA, CDR2 FQGNSA, per germline. The CDR3 covers 15 residues. The CDR3, as DNA: TGTGCCAGCAGCGCTCCCTTACACGTGAACACTGAAGCTTTCTTT. Translating it yields CASSAPLHVNTEAFF. Complete variable domain (other parts from reference TRBV7-2 and TRBJ1-1): GAGVSQSPSNKVTEKGKDVELRCDPISGHTALYWYRQSLGQGLEFLIYFQGNSAPDKSGLPSDRFSAERTGGSVSTLTIQRTQQEDSAVYLCASSAPLHVNTEAFFGQGTRLTVV.

V and J are TRBV6-2 or TRBV6-3 and TRBJ2-7; no reliable D call. Germline V gene sequence: CDR1 MNHEY, CDR2 SVGEGT. Between the trimmed V and J ends, which lost 0 bases and 7 bases, there was a span of 19 bases. The CDR3 has 16 residues. In DNA, the CDR3 is TGTGCCAGCAGTTACTCGCTGAGCAACGTCCACAATGAGCAGTACTTC. It is translated as CASSYSLSNVHNEQYF.

Regarding this clonotype: A single base separates this from a much larger clone, so it may be a read error. This chain links TRBV7-2 with TRBJ2-3, with a tentative D call TRBD1 (5 bases). The CDR3 is made up of 16 amino acids. Germline CDR1 reads SGHTA; CDR2 reads FQGNSA. The CDR3 DNA is TGTGCCAGCAGCTTTGGCGGCGGACAAACCACAGATACGGAGTATTTT. This sequence encodes CASSFGGGQTTDTEYF.

The chain is built from TRBV2 and TRBJ2-3; possibly TRBD2 for D (6 bases). This CDR3 comprises 15 residues. V was shortened by 7 bases and J by 0 bases, with 14 bases between the two germline ends. From germline, CDR1 is SNHLY and CDR2 FYNNEI. The CDR3 loop reads CASKKSGTSTDTQYF. In nucleotides, the CDR3 is TGTGCCAGCAAAAAGTCAGGGACTAGCACAGATACGCAGTATTTT.

The sample holds a few counts of this clonotype. The chain has TRBV4-1 and TRBJ1-5; D remains ambiguous. CDR1 is MGHRA and CDR2 is YSYEKL in the germline V gene. The V end lost 1 base, the J end lost 7 bases, and 8 bases lay between the germline ends. This CDR3 spans 13 amino acids. The CDR3 sequence: CASSQAGRQPQHF. DNA of the CDR3: TGCGCCAGCAGCCAAGCGGGGAGGCAGCCCCAGCATTTT.

The CDR3 DNA reads TGTGCCAGCAGCTTGGTGAGGGACAGCACAGATACGCAGTATTTT. Its translation: CASSLVRDSTDTQYF. J is TRBJ2-3 and V is TRBV7-2; D possibly uses TRBD1 or TRBD2 (5 bases each). The V gene lost 3 bases and the J gene lost 0 bases, with 10 bases spanning the gap. CDR1 SGHTA and CDR2 FQGNSA come from the germline V gene. The CDR3 is 15 amino acids.

The chain couples TRBV18 to TRBJ2-7; tentatively, D is TRBD1 (5 bases). The CDR3 length is 12 residues. Trimming left V 5 bases short and J 3 bases short, with 8 bases between. Germline lookup yields CDR1 KGHSH and CDR2 LQKENI. This CDR3 is CASSTDSYEQYF. In DNA, the CDR3 is TGTGCCAGCTCAACCGACAGCTACGAGCAGTACTTC. The full variable domain, in which reference TRBV18 and TRBJ2-7 provide the parts outside the CDR3, is NAGVMQNPRHLVRRRGQEARLRCSPMKGHSHVYWYRQLPEEGLKFMVYLQKENIIDESGMPKERFSAEFPKEGPSILRIQQVVRGDSAAYFCASSTDSYEQYFGPGTRLTVT.

A few counts support this clonotype. The chain is built from TRBV6-1 and TRBJ2-3; D not resolved. The CDR3 contains 16 residues. Germline values: CDR1 MNHNS, CDR2 SASEGT. V was trimmed by 6 bases and J by 1 base, leaving 17 bases between them. This chain's CDR3 is CASSTWAGRGTDTQYF. CDR3 nucleotide sequence: TGTGCCAGCAGCACTTGGGCAGGAAGGGGCACAGATACGCAGTATTTT.

With respect to this clonotype: The junction departs from germline at one end; a sequencing error may be responsible. V gene TRBV20-1 combines with J gene TRBJ2-5; TRBD2 is a possible D gene (5 bases). CDR3 length: 15 amino acids. Germline values: CDR1 DFQATT, CDR2 SNEGSKA (reference sequence). The CDR3 loop is CSARESGDFQETQCF. CDR3 nucleotide sequence: TGCAGTGCTAGAGAAAGCGGAGACTTCCAAGAGACCCAGTGTTTC.

Of note for this clonotype: This may be a read error: a much more frequent sequence differs by one nucleotide. The chain links TRBV6-6 to TRBJ2-7, with D perhaps matching TRBD1 (5 bases). The CDR3 contains 13 residues. Germline CDR1 is MNHNY and CDR2 is SVGAGI (reference sequence). In DNA, the CDR3 is TGTGCCGGCAGTTATTCAGGGATATACGAGCAGTACTTC. This translates into CAGSYSGIYEQYF.

A few counts support this clonotype. Sequence at one end of the junction differs from germline and may be a read error. The chain links TRBV20-1 to TRBJ2-1, with 8 bases fitting TRBD1. This CDR3 region has 14 residues. The germline CDR1 and CDR2 sequences are DFQATT and SNEGSKA (reference sequence). CDR3 sequence reads: CSARDRTGYSEQFF. CDR3 bases: TGCAGTGCTAGAGATAGGACAGGGTACAGTGAGCAGTTCTTC.